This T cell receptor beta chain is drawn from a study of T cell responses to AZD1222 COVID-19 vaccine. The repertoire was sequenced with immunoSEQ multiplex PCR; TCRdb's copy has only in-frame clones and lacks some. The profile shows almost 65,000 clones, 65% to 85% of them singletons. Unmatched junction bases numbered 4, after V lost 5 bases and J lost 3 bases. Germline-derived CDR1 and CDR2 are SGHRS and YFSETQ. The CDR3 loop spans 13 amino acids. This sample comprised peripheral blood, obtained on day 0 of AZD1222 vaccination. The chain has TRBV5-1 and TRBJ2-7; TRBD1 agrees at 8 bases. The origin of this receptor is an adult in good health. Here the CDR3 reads CASSYGQGYEQYF. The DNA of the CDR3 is TGCGCCAGCAGTTACGGACAGGGCTACGAGCAGTACTTC.